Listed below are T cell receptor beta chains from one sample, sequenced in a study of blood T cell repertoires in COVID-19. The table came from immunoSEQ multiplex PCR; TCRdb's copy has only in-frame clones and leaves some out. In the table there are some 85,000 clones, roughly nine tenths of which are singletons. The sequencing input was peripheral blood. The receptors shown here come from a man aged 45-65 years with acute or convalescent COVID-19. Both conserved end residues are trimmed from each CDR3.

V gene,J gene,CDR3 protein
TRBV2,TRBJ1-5,ASSFRIRGGNQPQH
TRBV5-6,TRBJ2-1,ASSLVGQLPYNEQF
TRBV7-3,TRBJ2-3,ASSLNAAGAYGRQY
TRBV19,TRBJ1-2,ASSQPGHLLYGYT
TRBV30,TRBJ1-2,AWSEGQGGYGYT
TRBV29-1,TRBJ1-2,SAGPQGGDYT
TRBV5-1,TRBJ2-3,ASSRGASTDTQY
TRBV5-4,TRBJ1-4,ASSFDQGELF
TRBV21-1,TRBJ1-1,ASSSAGQGLPGAF
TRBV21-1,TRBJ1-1,ASSNQILTAGRMNTEAF
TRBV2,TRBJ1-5,ASSERGQGFGQPQH
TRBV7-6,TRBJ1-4,ASSPRGRGNEKLF
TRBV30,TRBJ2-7,AWSVGSGGAYEQY
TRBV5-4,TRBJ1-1,ASSLSGVWTEAF
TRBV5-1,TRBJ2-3,ASSPGLAGVIDTQY
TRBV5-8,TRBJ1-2,ASSFDSLYGYT